This is a list of T cell receptor beta chains from one sample in a study of molecular identifiers for immune sequencing clone quantification. Via MiXCR, TCRdb re-called the PCR reads, giving one row per CDR3 protein. The sample contains 300,000 to 350,000 distinct CDR3 sequences, around a fifth of which appear only once. The material sequenced was naive CD8+ T cells from blood, with Jurkat cell RNA spiked in. These receptors came from a human donor in good health. Some libraries in this study had Jurkat cell RNA spiked in. CDR3s leave out the opening cysteine and the closing phenylalanine or tryptophan. Clone size is given for some rows only: seen once, a few or many times, or a class if the clone is expanded.

size	V	CDR3
many	TRBV15	ATMHPTQGPKNIQY
many	TRBV29-1	SAPWGADEQF
NA	TRBV7-9	ASSPRGQGVGTEAF
many	TRBV27	ASSSLPWGEQY
many	TRBV6-2/TRBV6-3	ASSPRTGGLAEAF
NA	TRBV20-1	SGTPGRTMNTEAF
few	TRBV20-1	SARDREGMSYEQY
many	TRBV6-4	ASSDGLGQPQH
many	TRBV5-4	ASESGVGTEAF
few	TRBV7-8	ASSLAGQGEMNTEAF
many	TRBV19	ASRPGLSSYEQY
NA	TRBV29-1	SVVVGTDSDTRY
NA	TRBV11-2	ASSLGPPWPHYEQY
many	TRBV5-4	ASSLAGTGNSYNEQF
few	TRBV28	ASSPYSRGIEQF
many	TRBV6-6	ASSPAGQGTNYGYT
many	TRBV7-2	ASSLFGWGTAGDQPQH
NA	TRBV6-6	ASSYISGTGNEELF
many	TRBV6-5	ATDDSPGTGGPDTQY
many	TRBV14	ASSRTSGSNEQY
many	TRBV20-1	SANAPSENTGELF
many	TRBV7-2	ASTAGAGSPLH
few	TRBV7-3	ASSIGMDPDKETQY
NA	TRBV28	ASSTWTRGIDTQY
few	TRBV30	AWSVTSDTDTQY
many	TRBV27	ASSLSARAAEAF
many	TRBV7-9	ASSRGNTEAF
many	TRBV12-3/TRBV12-4	ASSLLVSNEQF
many	TRBV4-3	ASSMGLAGSLDTQY
many	TRBV6-2/TRBV6-3	ASNGLAVVSGANVLT
few	TRBV27	ASSLFAASYNEQF
many	TRBV4-2	ASSQDFNTGELF
NA	TRBV20-1	SARADWDSPTHEQY
many	TRBV19	ASKKGLNTEAF
NA	TRBV6-5	VSSRSGSYEQY
many	TRBV4-3	ASSRAFPLDTGELF
many	TRBV13	ASSFRDSGQPQH
many	TRBV29-1	SVEVDNTIY
few	TRBV7-9	ASSLVGPYNSPLH
many	TRBV5-1	ASSLEGTYYEQY
NA	TRBV24-1	ATSGLGTSRGDEQF
many	TRBV20-1	SASGQGLGEQY
few	TRBV5-1	ASSFLADTNTQY
NA	TRBV5-1	ASSPVGGGPPDTQY
many	TRBV6-1	ASSEVGGLPY
many	TRBV20-1	SARRETSGYTGELF
many	TRBV4-3	ASSQNFLLGQPQH
few	TRBV23-1	ASPRGTNLGETQY
many	TRBV6-2/TRBV6-3	ASSSPSYEQY
few	TRBV6-2/TRBV6-3	ASKDLNEDTQY